This is a list of T cell receptor beta chains from one sample in a study of T cells in Graves' hyperthyroidism and ophthalmopathy. TCRdb passed the multiplex PCR reads through MiXCR, listing each CDR3 protein once. The data contain 500,000 to 600,000 distinct CDR3 sequences, around 15% of them singletons. Sample: blood. These receptors originate from a woman in her late teens or twenties with Graves' hyperthyroidism. Each CDR3 is given with its conserved first and last residue. The D gene is left open where the match is weak. Not all rows give a size; the values are once, few, many and, for expanded clones, a class.

len: 13; d_gene: TRBD2; v_gene: TRBV15; j_gene: TRBJ2-1; abundance: -; CDR3aa: CATRASGPNEQFF; CDR3nt: TGTGCCACCAGGGCTAGCGGCCCCAATGAGCAGTTCTTC
len: 15; d_gene: TRBD2; v_gene: TRBV28; j_gene: TRBJ2-1; abundance: many; CDR3aa: CASSAGTSLYNEQFF; CDR3nt: TGTGCCAGCAGTGCCGGGACTAGCCTATACAATGAGCAGTTCTTC
len: 16; d_gene: TRBD2; v_gene: TRBV30; j_gene: TRBJ2-3; abundance: -; CDR3aa: CAWSRGTGGMADTQYF; CDR3nt: TGTGCCTGGAGTAGGGGGACGGGGGGGATGGCAGATACGCAGTATTTT
len: 15; d_gene: -; v_gene: TRBV6-5; j_gene: TRBJ1-6; abundance: -; CDR3aa: CASSLQGFYNSPLHF; CDR3nt: TGTGCCAGCAGTTTGCAGGGCTTCTATAATTCACCCCTCCACTTT
len: 14; d_gene: TRBD1; v_gene: TRBV12-3/TRBV12-4; j_gene: TRBJ1-1; abundance: many; CDR3aa: CASSHLDRDAEAFF; CDR3nt: TGTGCCAGCAGTCACCTGGACAGGGACGCTGAAGCTTTCTTT
len: 16; d_gene: TRBD2; v_gene: TRBV7-8; j_gene: TRBJ2-3; abundance: many; CDR3aa: CASSLVSGRAADTQYF; CDR3nt: TGTGCCAGCAGCTTAGTTAGCGGGAGGGCCGCAGATACGCAGTATTTT
len: 15; d_gene: -; v_gene: TRBV20-1; j_gene: TRBJ2-1; abundance: many; CDR3aa: CSARALAHSYNEQFF; CDR3nt: TGCAGTGCTAGAGCGCTAGCGCACTCCTACAATGAGCAGTTCTTC
len: 16; d_gene: -; v_gene: TRBV28; j_gene: TRBJ1-5; abundance: -; CDR3aa: CASSSLIRGSNQPQHF; CDR3nt: TGTGCCAGCAGTTCGTTGATCAGGGGTAGCAATCAGCCCCAGCATTTT
len: 13; d_gene: -; v_gene: TRBV20-1; j_gene: TRBJ2-5; abundance: -; CDR3aa: CSARDLGEETQYF; CDR3nt: TGCAGTGCTAGAGATCTCGGAGAAGAGACCCAGTACTTC
len: 14; d_gene: -; v_gene: TRBV15; j_gene: TRBJ1-5; abundance: -; CDR3aa: CATSSQVGGQPQHF; CDR3nt: TGTGCCACCAGCAGCCAGGTAGGAGGTCAGCCCCAGCATTTT
len: 16; d_gene: TRBD1; v_gene: TRBV2; j_gene: TRBJ2-7; abundance: -; CDR3aa: CAVDRGGEGGSYEQYF; CDR3nt: TGTGCCGTGGACAGGGGGGGAGAGGGGGGATCCTACGAGCAGTACTTC
len: 15; d_gene: TRBD2; v_gene: TRBV6-1; j_gene: TRBJ2-7; abundance: -; CDR3aa: CASSGLAGESYEQYF; CDR3nt: TGTGCCAGCAGTGGACTAGCGGGAGAGTCGTACGAGCAGTACTTC
len: 14; d_gene: -; v_gene: TRBV7-9; j_gene: TRBJ2-5; abundance: -; CDR3aa: CASSPTGHGETQYF; CDR3nt: TGTGCCAGCAGCCCAACGGGACACGGGGAGACCCAGTACTTC
len: 14; d_gene: -; v_gene: TRBV25-1; j_gene: TRBJ1-2; abundance: -; CDR3aa: CASSGTSTNYGYTF; CDR3nt: TGTGCCAGCAGTGGGACATCCACCAACTATGGCTACACCTTC
len: 16; d_gene: -; v_gene: TRBV18; j_gene: TRBJ1-4; abundance: -; CDR3aa: CASSLDAGPRNEKLFF; CDR3nt: TGTGCCAGCTCACTGGACGCAGGGCCTCGAAATGAAAAACTGTTTTTT
len: 16; d_gene: TRBD2; v_gene: TRBV28; j_gene: TRBJ2-1; abundance: many; CDR3aa: CASSLWASGTVNEQFF; CDR3nt: TGTGCCAGCAGTTTATGGGCTAGCGGGACAGTCAATGAGCAGTTCTTC
len: 16; d_gene: TRBD2; v_gene: TRBV4-1; j_gene: TRBJ2-5; abundance: many; CDR3aa: CASSQDGGGSQETQYF; CDR3nt: TGCGCCAGCAGCCAAGATGGGGGGGGGTCCCAAGAGACCCAGTACTTC
len: 14; d_gene: -; v_gene: TRBV27; j_gene: TRBJ1-2; abundance: many; CDR3aa: CASSGTGTNYGYTF; CDR3nt: TGTGCCAGCAGTGGTACTGGCACTAACTATGGCTACACCTTC
len: 13; d_gene: -; v_gene: TRBV29-1; j_gene: TRBJ1-3; abundance: -; CDR3aa: CSVESRAGNTIYF; CDR3nt: TGCAGCGTTGAATCGCGGGCAGGAAACACCATATATTTT
len: 15; d_gene: -; v_gene: TRBV7-9; j_gene: TRBJ1-6; abundance: few; CDR3aa: CASSLTGNSNSPLHF; CDR3nt: TGTGCCAGCAGCCTCACAGGGAACTCCAATTCACCCCTCCACTTT
len: 15; d_gene: -; v_gene: TRBV5-6; j_gene: TRBJ2-7; abundance: -; CDR3aa: CASSHPSGKLDEQYF; CDR3nt: TGCGCCAGCAGCCACCCCTCCGGGAAGCTGGACGAGCAGTACTTC
len: 16; d_gene: -; v_gene: TRBV15; j_gene: TRBJ2-5; abundance: -; CDR3aa: CATSTPKGEFGETQYF; CDR3nt: TGTGCCACCAGCACCCCTAAGGGGGAATTCGGAGAGACCCAGTACTTC
len: 15; d_gene: TRBD1; v_gene: TRBV11-1; j_gene: TRBJ2-1; abundance: many; CDR3aa: CASSLTGTAYNEQFF; CDR3nt: TGTGCCAGCAGCCTAACCGGGACAGCTTACAATGAGCAGTTCTTC
len: 13; d_gene: -; v_gene: TRBV12-3/TRBV12-4; j_gene: TRBJ2-1; abundance: -; CDR3aa: CASTRDSFYEQFF; CDR3nt: TGTGCCAGCACCCGAGACTCTTTCTACGAGCAGTTCTTC
len: 14; d_gene: -; v_gene: TRBV20-1; j_gene: TRBJ2-3; abundance: -; CDR3aa: CSARARVVTDTQYF; CDR3nt: TGCAGTGCGAGGGCCAGGGTGGTGACAGATACGCAGTATTTT
len: 14; d_gene: TRBD2; v_gene: TRBV12-3/TRBV12-4; j_gene: TRBJ2-5; abundance: few; CDR3aa: CASTPGLGQETQYF; CDR3nt: TGTGCCAGCACCCCGGGACTAGGTCAAGAGACCCAGTACTTC
len: 12; d_gene: -; v_gene: TRBV20-1; j_gene: TRBJ2-5; abundance: few; CDR3aa: CSARGDPSAQYF; CDR3nt: TGCAGTGCTAGAGGGGACCCCTCCGCCCAGTACTTC
len: 16; d_gene: -; v_gene: TRBV11-3; j_gene: TRBJ2-3; abundance: few; CDR3aa: CASSLVGGLYTDTQYF; CDR3nt: TGTGCCAGCAGCTTAGTCGGGGGCCTCTACACAGATACGCAGTATTTT
len: 14; d_gene: -; v_gene: TRBV10-1; j_gene: TRBJ2-2; abundance: -; CDR3aa: CASSEKLVTGELFF; CDR3nt: TGCGCCAGCAGTGAGAAGCTCGTCACCGGGGAGCTGTTTTTT
len: 12; d_gene: -; v_gene: TRBV6-1; j_gene: TRBJ2-2; abundance: few; CDR3aa: CASNQATGELFF; CDR3nt: TGTGCCAGCAATCAGGCCACCGGGGAGCTGTTTTTT
len: 19; d_gene: -; v_gene: TRBV2; j_gene: TRBJ2-2; abundance: many; CDR3aa: CASSEGGSGLVGGTGELFF; CDR3nt: TGTGCCAGCAGTGAGGGGGGCTCAGGACTCGTAGGTGGTACCGGGGAGCTGTTTTTT
len: 14; d_gene: TRBD1; v_gene: TRBV20-1; j_gene: TRBJ2-7; abundance: many; CDR3aa: CSAAYGTGAYEQYF; CDR3nt: TGCAGTGCTGCCTATGGGACAGGGGCCTACGAGCAGTACTTC
len: 13; d_gene: TRBD2; v_gene: TRBV18; j_gene: TRBJ2-1; abundance: few; CDR3aa: CASSPAGVGEQFF; CDR3nt: TGTGCCAGCTCACCGGCGGGGGTGGGTGAGCAGTTCTTC
len: 13; d_gene: TRBD1; v_gene: TRBV12-3/TRBV12-4; j_gene: TRBJ1-1; abundance: many; CDR3aa: CASSLRQGTEAFF; CDR3nt: TGTGCCAGCAGTTTACGACAGGGCACTGAAGCTTTCTTT
len: 14; d_gene: -; v_gene: TRBV30; j_gene: TRBJ2-1; abundance: many; CDR3aa: CAWSVGGGKYEQFF; CDR3nt: TGTGCCTGGAGTGTTGGGGGAGGAAAGTATGAGCAGTTCTTC
len: 15; d_gene: TRBD2; v_gene: TRBV7-9; j_gene: TRBJ2-7; abundance: -; CDR3aa: CASSLETSVPYEQYF; CDR3nt: TGTGCCAGCAGCTTAGAGACTAGCGTTCCCTACGAGCAGTACTTC
len: 15; d_gene: TRBD2; v_gene: TRBV4-1; j_gene: TRBJ2-7; abundance: few; CDR3aa: CASSQGKLAVYEQYF; CDR3nt: TGCGCCAGCAGCCAAGGCAAACTAGCGGTCTACGAGCAGTACTTC
len: 14; d_gene: TRBD1; v_gene: TRBV6-6; j_gene: TRBJ2-7; abundance: many; CDR3aa: CASSYLGQGYEQYF; CDR3nt: TGTGCCAGCAGTTACTTGGGACAGGGCTACGAGCAGTACTTC
len: 16; d_gene: -; v_gene: TRBV5-1; j_gene: TRBJ1-4; abundance: few; CDR3aa: CASSLEPAPTNEKLFF; CDR3nt: TGCGCCAGCAGCTTGGAGCCAGCCCCAACTAATGAAAAACTGTTTTTT
len: 17; d_gene: TRBD1; v_gene: TRBV18; j_gene: TRBJ2-7; abundance: few; CDR3aa: CASSPPSRTGNLYEQYF; CDR3nt: TGTGCCAGCTCACCCCCTTCCCGGACAGGGAACCTCTACGAGCAGTACTTC
len: 14; d_gene: TRBD1; v_gene: TRBV6-1; j_gene: TRBJ2-1; abundance: many; CDR3aa: CASSGRGQGGEQFF; CDR3nt: TGTGCCAGCAGCGGCCGTGGACAGGGCGGTGAGCAGTTCTTC
len: 15; d_gene: -; v_gene: TRBV13; j_gene: TRBJ2-3; abundance: many; CDR3aa: CAIGDRDIFTDTQYF; CDR3nt: TGTGCCATCGGCGATCGGGACATCTTTACAGATACGCAGTATTTT
len: 13; d_gene: -; v_gene: TRBV14; j_gene: TRBJ2-3; abundance: -; CDR3aa: CASSQEEADTQYF; CDR3nt: TGTGCCAGCAGCCAAGAGGAGGCAGATACGCAGTATTTT
len: 15; d_gene: -; v_gene: TRBV6-1; j_gene: TRBJ2-1; abundance: few; CDR3aa: CASSTDTYTYNEQFF; CDR3nt: TGTGCCAGCAGTACGGACACCTATACCTACAATGAGCAGTTCTTC
len: 17; d_gene: TRBD1; v_gene: TRBV5-1; j_gene: TRBJ2-5; abundance: -; CDR3aa: CASSRRPPGQGEETKYF; CDR3nt: TGTGCCAGCAGCCGCCGTCCCCCGGGACAGGGGGAAGAGACCAAGTACTTC
len: 14; d_gene: -; v_gene: TRBV7-9; j_gene: TRBJ2-2; abundance: few; CDR3aa: CASLGLANTGELFF; CDR3nt: TGTGCCAGCTTGGGACTCGCGAACACCGGGGAGCTGTTTTTT
len: 15; d_gene: -; v_gene: TRBV18; j_gene: TRBJ2-5; abundance: -; CDR3aa: CASSPETGLRETQYF; CDR3nt: TGTGCCAGCTCACCAGAAACAGGATTGAGGGAGACCCAGTACTTC
len: 12; d_gene: -; v_gene: TRBV12-3/TRBV12-4; j_gene: TRBJ1-1; abundance: few; CDR3aa: CASRPANTEAFF; CDR3nt: TGTGCCAGCAGACCAGCGAACACTGAAGCTTTCTTT
len: 18; d_gene: TRBD2; v_gene: TRBV6-1; j_gene: TRBJ2-2; abundance: few; CDR3aa: CASSEVTSGTYLAGELFF; CDR3nt: TGTGCCAGCAGTGAAGTGACAAGCGGGACCTACTTGGCCGGGGAGCTGTTTTTT
len: 13; d_gene: -; v_gene: TRBV6-2/TRBV6-3; j_gene: TRBJ1-2; abundance: -; CDR3aa: CASNPGAYYGYTF; CDR3nt: TGTGCCAGCAACCCGGGGGCTTACTATGGCTACACCTTC
len: 13; d_gene: -; v_gene: TRBV3-1; j_gene: TRBJ2-2; abundance: many; CDR3aa: CASSQGLAGELFF; CDR3nt: TGTGCCAGCAGCCAAGGCTTGGCCGGGGAGCTGTTTTTT
len: 17; d_gene: -; v_gene: TRBV5-5; j_gene: TRBJ1-2; abundance: few; CDR3aa: CASSLALLRYSYDGYTF; CDR3nt: TGTGCCAGCAGCTTGGCCCTGTTGAGATACAGCTACGATGGCTACACCTTC
len: 16; d_gene: TRBD2; v_gene: TRBV20-1; j_gene: TRBJ2-3; abundance: many; CDR3aa: CSAKTIAGGDTDTQYF; CDR3nt: TGCAGTGCAAAGACGATAGCGGGGGGGGACACAGATACGCAGTATTTT
len: 16; d_gene: -; v_gene: TRBV5-1; j_gene: TRBJ2-1; abundance: -; CDR3aa: CASSFKPSEVNNEQFF; CDR3nt: TGCGCCAGCAGCTTCAAACCTAGCGAGGTGAACAATGAGCAGTTCTTC
len: 16; d_gene: TRBD2; v_gene: TRBV4-1; j_gene: TRBJ2-2; abundance: -; CDR3aa: CASSPGGISPPGELFF; CDR3nt: TGCGCCAGCAGCCCCGGGGGGATTTCCCCTCCCGGGGAGCTGTTTTTT
len: 14; d_gene: -; v_gene: TRBV6-1; j_gene: TRBJ1-6; abundance: -; CDR3aa: CASSDESYNSPLHF; CDR3nt: TGTGCCAGCAGTGACGAAAGCTATAATTCACCCCTCCACTTT
len: 15; d_gene: -; v_gene: TRBV2; j_gene: TRBJ2-3; abundance: many; CDR3aa: CASSSEGTSTDTQYF; CDR3nt: TGTGCCAGCAGTTCCGAGGGGACTAGCACAGATACGCAGTATTTT